This record concerns one T cell receptor beta chain sequence. Its specificity is not known. Additional DNA sequences in this sample encode the identical CDR3. The data originate from a study of cytomegalovirus exposure and HLA in healthy donors. Nominally healthy donors were sampled, though unrecorded immune exposures were likely. PCR involved 60 Vbeta and 13 Jbeta primers. TCRdb's table, derived via immunoSEQ multiplex PCR, lists solely in-frame clones and lacks some. The profile shows 130,000 or so clones, more than 60% of them singletons. Germline CDR1 MNHNS, CDR2 SASEGT. The CDR3 is made up of 15 amino acids. J was trimmed by 4 bases and V by 6 bases; bases with no gene match: 7. Whole-study findings and limits: Whilst most TCR sequences proved rare, a subset of public TCRs occurred across many donors. In vitro assays verified that a few CMV-associated chains recognized CMV antigens specifically. Among the sequence variants, a highly shared cluster was likely an artifact of sequencing.

The sequencing sample was made of PBMCs. This sequence was found in a woman aged 60-70 years in good health and CMV-seronegative. This chain uses TRBV6-1 with TRBJ2-7; 12 nucleotides agree with TRBD2. CDR3 residues: CASSVTGTSGYEQYF. In nucleotides, the CDR3 is TGTGCCAGCAGCGTAACCGGGACTAGCGGGTACGAGCAGTACTTC.